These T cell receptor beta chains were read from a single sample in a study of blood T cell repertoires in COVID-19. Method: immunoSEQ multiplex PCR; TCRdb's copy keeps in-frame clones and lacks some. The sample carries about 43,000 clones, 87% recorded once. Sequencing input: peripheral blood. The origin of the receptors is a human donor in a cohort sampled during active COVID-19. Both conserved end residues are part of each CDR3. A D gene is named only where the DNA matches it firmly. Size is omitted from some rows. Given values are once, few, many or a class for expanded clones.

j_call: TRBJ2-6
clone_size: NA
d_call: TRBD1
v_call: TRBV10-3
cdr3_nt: TGTGCCATCAGTGAGGACAGGGATAGTCACTCTGGGGCCAACGTCCTGACTTTC
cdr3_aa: CAISEDRDSHSGANVLTF

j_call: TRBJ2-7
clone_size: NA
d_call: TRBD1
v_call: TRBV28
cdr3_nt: TGTGCCAGCGGCAAGTCCGGGACAGGGTCCTACGAGCAGTACTTC
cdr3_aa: CASGKSGTGSYEQYF

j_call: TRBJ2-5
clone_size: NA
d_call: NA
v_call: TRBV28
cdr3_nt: TGTGCCAGCAGTTCCCGACAGGTCCAAGAGACCCAGTACTTC
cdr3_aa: CASSSRQVQETQYF

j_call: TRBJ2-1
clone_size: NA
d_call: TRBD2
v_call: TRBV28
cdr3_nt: TGTGCCAGCAACCGCCTCGGGACTAGTCACAATGAGCAGTTCTTC
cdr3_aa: CASNRLGTSHNEQFF

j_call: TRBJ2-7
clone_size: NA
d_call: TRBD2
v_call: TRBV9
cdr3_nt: TGTGCCAGCAGCGCGGGGACTAGCGGGAGTTTCTACGAGCAGTACTTC
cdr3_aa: CASSAGTSGSFYEQYF

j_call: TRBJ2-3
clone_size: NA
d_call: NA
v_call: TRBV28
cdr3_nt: TGTGCCAGCAGTACGCCTCAAGGATGGGCAACAGATACGCAGTATTTT
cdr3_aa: CASSTPQGWATDTQYF

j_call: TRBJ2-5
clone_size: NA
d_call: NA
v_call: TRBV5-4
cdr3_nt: TGTGCCAGCAGCTTGTGGCAGGTCGGAGAGACCCAGTACTTC
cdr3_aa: CASSLWQVGETQYF

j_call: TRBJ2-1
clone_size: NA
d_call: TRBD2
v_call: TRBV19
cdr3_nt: TGTGCCAGTAGGGGGGGGAGACACAAACGGGCCTACAATGAGCAGTTCTTC
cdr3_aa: CASRGGRHKRAYNEQFF

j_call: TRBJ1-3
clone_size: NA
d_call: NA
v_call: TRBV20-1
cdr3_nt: TGCAGTGCTAGTCAGGGGAACTCTGGAAACACCATATATTTT
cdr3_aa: CSASQGNSGNTIYF

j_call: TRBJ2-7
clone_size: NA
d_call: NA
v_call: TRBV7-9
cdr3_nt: TGTGCCAGCAGCCCCAGGGACTTGGGCTACGAGCAGTACTTC
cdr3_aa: CASSPRDLGYEQYF

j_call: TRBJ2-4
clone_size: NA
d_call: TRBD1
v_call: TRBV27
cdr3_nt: TGTGCCAGCAGTTCCGGGACAGGGGGTAGGAACATTCAGTACTTC
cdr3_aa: CASSSGTGGRNIQYF

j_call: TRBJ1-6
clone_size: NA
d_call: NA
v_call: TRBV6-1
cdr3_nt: TGTGCCAGCAGTGAACCAGGCAGGGATAATTCACCCCTCCACTTT
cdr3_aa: CASSEPGRDNSPLHF

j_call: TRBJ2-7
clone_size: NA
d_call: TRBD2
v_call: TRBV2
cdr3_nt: TGTGCCAGCAGTGAAGGACTAGCGGAGCAGTACTTC
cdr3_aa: CASSEGLAEQYF

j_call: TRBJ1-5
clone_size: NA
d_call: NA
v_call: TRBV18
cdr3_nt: TGTGCCAGCTCACCACCGGGTTCTGGGAGAAGCAATCAGCCCCAGCATTTT
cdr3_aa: CASSPPGSGRSNQPQHF

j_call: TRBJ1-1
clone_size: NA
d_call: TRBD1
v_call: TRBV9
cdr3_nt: TGTGCCAGCAGCGTAGACCCCGGGACAGGGGTTGGTGAAGCTTTCTTT
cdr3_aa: CASSVDPGTGVGEAFF

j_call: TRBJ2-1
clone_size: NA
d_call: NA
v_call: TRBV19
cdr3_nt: TGTGCCAGTAGTATAGACGGCGAGACTATCTCCTACAATGAGCAGTTCTTC
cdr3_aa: CASSIDGETISYNEQFF

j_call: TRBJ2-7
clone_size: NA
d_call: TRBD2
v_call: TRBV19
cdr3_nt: TGTGCCAGTAGTACGGGTCGAGCGGGATATATCTACGAGCAGTACTTC
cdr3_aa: CASSTGRAGYIYEQYF

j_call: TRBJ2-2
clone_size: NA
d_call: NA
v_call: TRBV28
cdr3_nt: TGTGCCAGCAGCCGGGCCAGGGGCAGGGGGAACACCGGGGAGCTGTTTTTT
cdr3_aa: CASSRARGRGNTGELFF

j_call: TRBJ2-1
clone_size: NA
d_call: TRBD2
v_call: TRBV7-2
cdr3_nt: TGTGCCAGCAGCTTAAGGGAGGGTCCCTACAATGAGCAGTTCTTC
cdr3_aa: CASSLREGPYNEQFF

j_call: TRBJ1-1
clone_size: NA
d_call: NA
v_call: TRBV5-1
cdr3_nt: TGCGCCAGCAGCTTGCAGGGCATGAACACTGAAGCTTTCTTT
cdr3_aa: CASSLQGMNTEAFF

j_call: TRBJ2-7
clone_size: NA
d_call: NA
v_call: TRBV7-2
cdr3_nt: TGTGCCAGCAGCTTAAAAACTAGCCGGACGTACGAGCAGTACTTC
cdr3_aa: CASSLKTSRTYEQYF

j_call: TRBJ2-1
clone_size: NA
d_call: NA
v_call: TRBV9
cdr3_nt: TGTGCCAGCAGCGTGGAGATCCCCAATGAGCAGTTCTTC
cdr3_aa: CASSVEIPNEQFF

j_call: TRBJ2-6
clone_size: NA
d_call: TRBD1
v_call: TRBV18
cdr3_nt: TGTGCCAGCTCAGAGGGGGCTTCTGGGGCCAACGTCCTGACTTTC
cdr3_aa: CASSEGASGANVLTF

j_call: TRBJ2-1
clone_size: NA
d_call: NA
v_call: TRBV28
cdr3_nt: TGTGCCAGCGGAGCCTACAATGAGCAGTTCTTC
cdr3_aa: CASGAYNEQFF

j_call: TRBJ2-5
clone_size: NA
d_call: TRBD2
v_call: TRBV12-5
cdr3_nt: TGTGCTAGTGGATGGACTAGCGGGCCAAGGACGGAGACCCAGTACTTC
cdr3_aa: CASGWTSGPRTETQYF

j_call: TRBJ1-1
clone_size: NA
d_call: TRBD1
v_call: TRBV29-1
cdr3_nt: TGCAGCGCCGGGGACAGGGGGACTGAAGCTTTCTTT
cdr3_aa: CSAGDRGTEAFF

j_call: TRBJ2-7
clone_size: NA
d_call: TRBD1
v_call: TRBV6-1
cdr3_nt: TGTGCCAGCAGTGAGGGACAGGGTTTCGACGAGCAGTACTTC
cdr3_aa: CASSEGQGFDEQYF

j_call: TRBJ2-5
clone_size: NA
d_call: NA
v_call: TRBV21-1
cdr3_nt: TGTGCCAGCAGCAAGGCCGGTTCGACAGTTCTCCAAGAGACCCAGTACTTC
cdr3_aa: CASSKAGSTVLQETQYF

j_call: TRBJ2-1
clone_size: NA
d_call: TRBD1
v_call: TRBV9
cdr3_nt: TGTGCCAGCAGCGCGACAGGGAAGTTCAATGAGCAGTTCTTC
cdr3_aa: CASSATGKFNEQFF

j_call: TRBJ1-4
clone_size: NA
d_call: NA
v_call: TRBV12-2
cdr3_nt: TGTGCAAGTCGCTTATCCACAGGGGGCGCGGTCGAAAAACTGTTTTTT
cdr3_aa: CASRLSTGGAVEKLFF

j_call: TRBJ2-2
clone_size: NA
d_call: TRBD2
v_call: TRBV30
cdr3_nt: TGTGCCTGGAGTGCCGGAACTAGCGCCACCGGGGAGCTGTTTTTT
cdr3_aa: CAWSAGTSATGELFF

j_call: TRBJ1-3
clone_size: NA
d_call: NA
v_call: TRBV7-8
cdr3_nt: TGTGCCAGCAGCTTAGGGACATACGGAAACACCATATATTTT
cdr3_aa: CASSLGTYGNTIYF

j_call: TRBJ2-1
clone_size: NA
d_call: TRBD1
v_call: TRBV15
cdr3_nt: TGTGCCACGACCAGGACAGGGCCCTACAATGAGCAGTTCTTC
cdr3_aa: CATTRTGPYNEQFF

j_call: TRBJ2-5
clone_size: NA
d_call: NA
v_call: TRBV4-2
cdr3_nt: TGTGCCAGCAGCCAAGGTTTGAGCGTCGCCGACCGAGGGGAGACCCAGTACTTC
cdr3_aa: CASSQGLSVADRGETQYF

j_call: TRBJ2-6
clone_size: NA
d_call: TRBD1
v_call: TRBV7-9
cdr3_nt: TGTGCCAGCAGTGGACAGGTTTTCTCTGGGGCCAACGTCCTGACTTTC
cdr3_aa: CASSGQVFSGANVLTF

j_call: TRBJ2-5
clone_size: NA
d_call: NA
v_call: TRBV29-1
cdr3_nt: TGCAGCGCTAAAAAGGGGACTGTGCAAGAGACCCAGTACTTC
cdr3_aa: CSAKKGTVQETQYF

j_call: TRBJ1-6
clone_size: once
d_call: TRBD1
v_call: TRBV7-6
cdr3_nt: TGTGCCAGCAGCTTAAGGGAGGGACAGGCCGAAGGGCCTAATTCACCCCTCCACTTT
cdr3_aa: CASSLREGQAEGPNSPLHF

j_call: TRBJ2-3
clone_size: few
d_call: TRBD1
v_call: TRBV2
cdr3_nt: TGTGCCAGCGCAGGGGGCGGGATGGTGGATACGCAGTATTTT
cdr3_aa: CASAGGGMVDTQYF

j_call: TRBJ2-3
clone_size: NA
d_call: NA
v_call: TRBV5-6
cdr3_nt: TGTGCCTCTCTAGCGTTTTCCACAGATACGCAGTATTTT
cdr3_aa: CASLAFSTDTQYF

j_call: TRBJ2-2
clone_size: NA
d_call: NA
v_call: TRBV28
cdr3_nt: TGTGCCAGCAGGAGTCCTAGCGTAGGCACCGGGGAGCTGTTTTTT
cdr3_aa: CASRSPSVGTGELFF

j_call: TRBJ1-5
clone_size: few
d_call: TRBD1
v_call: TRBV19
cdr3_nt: TGTGCCACCCGACAGGGGCAAAATAGCAATCAGCCCCAGCATTTT
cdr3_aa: CATRQGQNSNQPQHF

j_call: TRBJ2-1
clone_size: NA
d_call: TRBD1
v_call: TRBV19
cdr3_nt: TGTGCCAGTACTAGGGCAGGGGGCATGGGACGCAATGAGCAGTTCTTC
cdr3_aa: CASTRAGGMGRNEQFF

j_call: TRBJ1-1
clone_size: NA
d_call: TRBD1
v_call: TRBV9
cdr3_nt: TGTGCCAGCAGCGCAGACGCGACAGGGGGGACTGAAGCTTTCTTT
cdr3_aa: CASSADATGGTEAFF

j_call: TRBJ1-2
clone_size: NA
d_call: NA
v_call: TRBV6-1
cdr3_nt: TGTGCCAGCAGTGAAAGACAGGAAAACTATGGCTACACCTTC
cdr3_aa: CASSERQENYGYTF

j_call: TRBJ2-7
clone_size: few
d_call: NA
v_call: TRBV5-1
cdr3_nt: TGCGCCAGCAGTGCCCAGAGAACTAACTACGAGCAGTACTTC
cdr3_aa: CASSAQRTNYEQYF

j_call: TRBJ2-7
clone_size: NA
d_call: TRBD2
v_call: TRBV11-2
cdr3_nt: TGTGCCAGCAGCTTAGGTAGCGGGGGGACCTACGAGCAGTACTTC
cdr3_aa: CASSLGSGGTYEQYF

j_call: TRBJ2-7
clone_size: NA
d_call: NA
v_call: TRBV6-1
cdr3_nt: TGTGCCAGCAGTGAAGACAGGAACGAGCAGTACTTC
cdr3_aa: CASSEDRNEQYF

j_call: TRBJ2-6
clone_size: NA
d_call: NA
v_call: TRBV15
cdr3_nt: TGTGCCACCAGCAGAGTTCGCTCTGGGGCCAACGTCCTGACTTTC
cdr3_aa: CATSRVRSGANVLTF

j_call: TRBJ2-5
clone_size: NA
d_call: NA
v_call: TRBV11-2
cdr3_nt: TGTGCCAGCAGATTCACATCCCGAGAGACCCAGTACTTC
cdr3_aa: CASRFTSRETQYF

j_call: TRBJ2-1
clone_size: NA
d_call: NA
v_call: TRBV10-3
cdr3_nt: TGTGCCATCAGTGCCGGGACTGGGATCAATGAGCAGTTCTTC
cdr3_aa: CAISAGTGINEQFF

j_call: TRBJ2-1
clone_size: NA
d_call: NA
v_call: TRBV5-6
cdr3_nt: TGTGCCAGCAGCTTGGCGACAGACTACAATGAGCAGTTCTTC
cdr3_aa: CASSLATDYNEQFF

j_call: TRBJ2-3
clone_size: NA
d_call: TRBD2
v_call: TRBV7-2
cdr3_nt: TGTGCCAGCAGCCCGCGTGTGGGAGGGATCACAGATACGCAGTATTTT
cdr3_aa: CASSPRVGGITDTQYF

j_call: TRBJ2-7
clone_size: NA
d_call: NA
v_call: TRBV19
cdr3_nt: TGTGCCAGTAGTATCAAGCGGGCCGCCTCCTACGAGCAGTACTTC
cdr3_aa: CASSIKRAASYEQYF

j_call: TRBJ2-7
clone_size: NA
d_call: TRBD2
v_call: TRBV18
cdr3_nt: TGTGCCAGCTCAGGACGGGGGGGCTGGGACAACGAGCAGTACTTC
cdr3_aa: CASSGRGGWDNEQYF

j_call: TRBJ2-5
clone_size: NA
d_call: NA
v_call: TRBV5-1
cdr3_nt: TGCGCCAGCAGCTTGTCCGAGGCGACCCAGTACTTC
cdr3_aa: CASSLSEATQYF

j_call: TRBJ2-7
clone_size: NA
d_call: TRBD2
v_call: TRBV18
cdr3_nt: TGTGCCAGCTCACCTAGGACTAGCGGGAGTTCCTACGAGCAGTACTTC
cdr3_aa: CASSPRTSGSSYEQYF

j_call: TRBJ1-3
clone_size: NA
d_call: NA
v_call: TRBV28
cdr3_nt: TGTGCCAGCAGTTCCCGGACTTCAGGAAACACCATATATTTT
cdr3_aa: CASSSRTSGNTIYF

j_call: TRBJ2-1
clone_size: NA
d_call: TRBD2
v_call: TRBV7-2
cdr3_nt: TGTGCCAGCAGCTTTGCGGCTAGCGGAGACAATGAGCAGTTCTTC
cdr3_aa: CASSFAASGDNEQFF

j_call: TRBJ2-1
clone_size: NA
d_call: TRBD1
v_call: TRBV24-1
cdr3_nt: TGTGCCACCAGTGATCGGGGACAGGCCACCTACAATGAGCAGTTCTTC
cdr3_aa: CATSDRGQATYNEQFF

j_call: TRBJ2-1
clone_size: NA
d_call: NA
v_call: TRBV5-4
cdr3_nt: TGTGCCAGCAGCTTGGATGGACTAGGGGGCAATGAGCAGTTCTTC
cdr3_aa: CASSLDGLGGNEQFF